This T cell receptor (beta chain) stems from a study of blood T cell repertoires in COVID-19. About the research overall: Specimens from acute and convalescent COVID-19 originated in the United States, Italy and Spain. Nucleic acid was either cDNA or gDNA, and it came from T cells, B-cell-depleted T cells, or PBMCs.

Germline V CDR1 and CDR2: SGHNT, YENEEA. The CDR3 is 13 amino acids. V lost 5 bases and J 6 bases, leaving 14 bases between the germline ends. In the source study's methods: Estimates of nucleated cell counts were drawn from the amplification of reference gene primers. Assay: immunoSEQ multiplex PCR; the TCRdb copy retains only in-frame clones and omits some. The DNA was the basis for D and trimming; V, J and clone size are from that table. The table records about 120,000 clones, approximately 80% of them present only once. The TCR originated in a woman between 65 and 79 years old with acute or convalescent COVID-19. This chain links TRBV11-3 with TRBJ2-7, with D perhaps matching TRBD2 (6 bases). Sequencing was performed on peripheral blood. DNA of the CDR3: TGTGCCAGCAGCACACGTAGCGGCGCCGAGCAGTACTTC. Its translation: CASSTRSGAEQYF.